Listed here is a single T cell receptor beta chain. These data belong to a study of somatic mutations in cytotoxic T cells in rheumatoid arthritis. In the study overall: Flow cytometric sorting isolated some V beta antibody-stained T-cell populations at nearly 100% purity, and among them were V beta1+ cells that underwent TCRB sequencing.

Clones were read by immunoSEQ multiplex PCR, and TCRdb kept only the in-frame ones, dropping some. The table records approximately 20,000 clones, 70% to 90% of them present only once. This CDR3 has 17 residues. J was trimmed by 5 bases and V by 1 base; bases with no gene match: 14. Germline CDR1 SGHAT, CDR2 FQNNGV. Sequenced material: CD8+ T cells sorted from blood. The TCR sequence derives from a middle-aged man in good health. This sequence joins TRBV11-2 and TRBJ2-7; 7 positions agree with TRBD2. The CDR3 DNA reads TGTGCCAGCAGCTTAGTCCCTCGGCCAGCGGGAATACACGAGCAGTACTTC. Translating it yields CASSLVPRPAGIHEQYF.